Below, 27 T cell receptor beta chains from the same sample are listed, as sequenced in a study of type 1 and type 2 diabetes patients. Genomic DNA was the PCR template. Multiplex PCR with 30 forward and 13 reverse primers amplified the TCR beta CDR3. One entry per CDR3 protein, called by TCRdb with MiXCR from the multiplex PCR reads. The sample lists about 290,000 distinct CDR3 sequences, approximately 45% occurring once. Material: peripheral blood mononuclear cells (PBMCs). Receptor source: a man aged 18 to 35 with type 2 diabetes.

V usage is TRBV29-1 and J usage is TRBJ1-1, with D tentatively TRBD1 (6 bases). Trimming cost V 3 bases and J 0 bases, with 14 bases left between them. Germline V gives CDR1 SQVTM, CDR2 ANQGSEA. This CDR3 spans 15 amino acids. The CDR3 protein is CSVDSPGGVNTEAFF. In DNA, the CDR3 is TGCAGCGTTGACTCTCCCGGGGGCGTGAACACTGAAGCTTTCTTT.

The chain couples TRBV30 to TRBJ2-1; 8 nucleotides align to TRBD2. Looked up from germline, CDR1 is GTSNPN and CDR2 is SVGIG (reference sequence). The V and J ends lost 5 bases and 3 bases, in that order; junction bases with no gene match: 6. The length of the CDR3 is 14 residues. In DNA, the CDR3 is TGTGCCTGGGTTTCAGGGACTAGCTACAATGAGCAGTTCTTC. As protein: CAWVSGTSYNEQFF.

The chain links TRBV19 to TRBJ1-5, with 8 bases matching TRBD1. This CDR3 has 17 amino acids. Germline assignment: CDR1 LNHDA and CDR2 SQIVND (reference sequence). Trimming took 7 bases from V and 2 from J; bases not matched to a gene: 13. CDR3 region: CASTGTGASWGNQPQHF. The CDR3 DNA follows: TGTGCCAGTACCGGGACAGGAGCGTCCTGGGGCAATCAGCCCCAGCATTTT.

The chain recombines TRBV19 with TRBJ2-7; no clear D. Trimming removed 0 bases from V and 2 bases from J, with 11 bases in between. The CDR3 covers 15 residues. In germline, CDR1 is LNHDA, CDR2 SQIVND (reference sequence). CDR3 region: CASSIEGSWPYEQYF. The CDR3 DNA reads TGTGCCAGTAGTATAGAGGGAAGCTGGCCCTACGAGCAGTACTTC.

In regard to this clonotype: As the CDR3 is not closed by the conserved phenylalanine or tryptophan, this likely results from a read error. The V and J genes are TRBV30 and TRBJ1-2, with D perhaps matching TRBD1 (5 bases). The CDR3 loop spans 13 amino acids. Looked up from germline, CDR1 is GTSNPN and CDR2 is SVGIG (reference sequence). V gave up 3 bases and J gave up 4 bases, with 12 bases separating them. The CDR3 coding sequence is TGTGCCTGGAGCCAAGGGACCGGCTATGGCTACACCCTT. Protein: CAWSQGTGYGYTL.

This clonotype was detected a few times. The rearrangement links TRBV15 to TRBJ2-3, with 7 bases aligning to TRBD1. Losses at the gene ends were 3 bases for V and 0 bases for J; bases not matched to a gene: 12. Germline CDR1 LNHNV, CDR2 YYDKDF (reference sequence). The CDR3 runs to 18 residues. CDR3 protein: CATSSYRDSSTSTDTQYF. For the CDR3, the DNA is TGTGCCACCAGCAGCTACCGGGACAGCAGTACTAGCACAGATACGCAGTATTTT.

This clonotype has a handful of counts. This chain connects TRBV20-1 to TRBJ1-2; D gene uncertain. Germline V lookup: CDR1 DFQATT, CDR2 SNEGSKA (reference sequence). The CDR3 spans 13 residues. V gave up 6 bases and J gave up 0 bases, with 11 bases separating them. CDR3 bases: TGCAGTGCCCCTCACTACACTAACTATGGCTACACCTTC. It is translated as CSAPHYTNYGYTF.

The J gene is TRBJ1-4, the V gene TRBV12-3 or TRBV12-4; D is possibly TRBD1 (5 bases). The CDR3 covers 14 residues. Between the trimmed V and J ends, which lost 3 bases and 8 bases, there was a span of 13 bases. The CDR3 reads CASSLHGRGEKLFF. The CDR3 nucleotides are TGTGCCAGCAGTTTGCATGGACGGGGCGAAAAACTGTTTTTT.

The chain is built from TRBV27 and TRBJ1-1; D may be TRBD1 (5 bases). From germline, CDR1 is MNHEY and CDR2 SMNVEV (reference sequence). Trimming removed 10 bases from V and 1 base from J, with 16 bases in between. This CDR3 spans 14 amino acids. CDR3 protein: CAIRGAGGNTEAFF. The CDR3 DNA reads TGTGCCATACGTGGGGCGGGTGGGAACACTGAAGCTTTCTTT.

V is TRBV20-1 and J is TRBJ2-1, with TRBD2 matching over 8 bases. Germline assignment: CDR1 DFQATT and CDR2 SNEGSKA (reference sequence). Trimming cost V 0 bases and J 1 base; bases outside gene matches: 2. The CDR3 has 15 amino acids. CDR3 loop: CSARERGRSYNEQFF. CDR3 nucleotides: TGCAGTGCTAGAGAACGCGGGAGGTCCTACAATGAGCAGTTCTTC.

The CDR3: CASSAGGAQDEQFF. As DNA, the CDR3 is TGTGCCAGCAGCGCAGGGGGGGCACAGGATGAGCAGTTCTTC. The rearrangement uses TRBV7-3 and TRBJ2-7; D is perhaps TRBD1 or TRBD2 (7 bases each). The J call is uncertain, as TRBJ2-1 better fits the DNA end. The CDR3 is 14 residues long. Germline-derived CDR1 and CDR2 are SGHTA and FQGTGA.

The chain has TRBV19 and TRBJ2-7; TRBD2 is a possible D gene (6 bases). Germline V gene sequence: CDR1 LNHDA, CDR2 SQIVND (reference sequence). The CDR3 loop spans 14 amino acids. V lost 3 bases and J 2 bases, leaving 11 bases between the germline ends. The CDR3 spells CASSIGGDPYEQYF. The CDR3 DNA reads TGTGCCAGTAGTATTGGAGGGGACCCCTACGAGCAGTACTTC.

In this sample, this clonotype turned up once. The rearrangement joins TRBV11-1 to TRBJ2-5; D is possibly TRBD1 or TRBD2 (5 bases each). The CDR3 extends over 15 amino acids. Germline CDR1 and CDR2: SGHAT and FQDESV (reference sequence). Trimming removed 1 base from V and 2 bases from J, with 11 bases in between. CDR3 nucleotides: TGTGCCAGCAGCTTAGGCCGGGACCCTCAAGAGACCCAGTACTTC. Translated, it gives CASSLGRDPQETQYF.

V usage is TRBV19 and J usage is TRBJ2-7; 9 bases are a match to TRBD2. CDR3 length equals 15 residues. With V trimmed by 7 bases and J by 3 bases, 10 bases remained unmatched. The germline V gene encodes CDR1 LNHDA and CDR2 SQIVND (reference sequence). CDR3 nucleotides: TGTGCCAGTATTGGAGGGCGGGAGGGCCGCTACGAGCAGTACTTC. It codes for CASIGGREGRYEQYF.

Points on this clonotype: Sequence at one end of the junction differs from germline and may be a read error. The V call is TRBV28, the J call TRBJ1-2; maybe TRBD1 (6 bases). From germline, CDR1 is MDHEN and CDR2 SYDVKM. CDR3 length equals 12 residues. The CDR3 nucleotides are TGCGCCAGCAGTTTAAGCCTGGGGGCCTACACCTTC. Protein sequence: CASSLSLGAYTF.

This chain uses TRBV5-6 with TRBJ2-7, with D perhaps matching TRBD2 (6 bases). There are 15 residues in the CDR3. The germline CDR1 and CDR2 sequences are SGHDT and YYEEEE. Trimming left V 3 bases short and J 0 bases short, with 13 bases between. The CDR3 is CASSWVGGSSYEQYF. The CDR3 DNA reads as TGTGCCAGCAGCTGGGTGGGGGGTAGCTCCTACGAGCAGTACTTC.

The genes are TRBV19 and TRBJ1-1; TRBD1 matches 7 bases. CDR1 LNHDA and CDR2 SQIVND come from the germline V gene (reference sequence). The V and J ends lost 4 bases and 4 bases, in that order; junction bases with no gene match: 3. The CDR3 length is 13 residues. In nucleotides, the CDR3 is TGTGCCAGTAGTAAGACAGGGCGCACTGAAGCTTTCTTT. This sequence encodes CASSKTGRTEAFF.

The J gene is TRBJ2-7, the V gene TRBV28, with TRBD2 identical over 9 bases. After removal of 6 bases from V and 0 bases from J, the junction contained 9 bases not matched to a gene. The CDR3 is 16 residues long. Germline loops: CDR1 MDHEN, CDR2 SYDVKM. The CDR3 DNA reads TGTGCCAGCAGACCTTATAGCGGGGGAAGCTCCTACGAGCAGTACTTC. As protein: CASRPYSGGSSYEQYF.

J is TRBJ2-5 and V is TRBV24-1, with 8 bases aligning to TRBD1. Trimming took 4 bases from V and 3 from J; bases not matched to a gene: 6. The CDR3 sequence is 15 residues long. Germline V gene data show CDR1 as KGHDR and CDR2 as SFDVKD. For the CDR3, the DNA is TGTGCCACCAGTGACACCCCGGGACAGGAAGAGACCCAGTACTTC. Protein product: CATSDTPGQEETQYF.

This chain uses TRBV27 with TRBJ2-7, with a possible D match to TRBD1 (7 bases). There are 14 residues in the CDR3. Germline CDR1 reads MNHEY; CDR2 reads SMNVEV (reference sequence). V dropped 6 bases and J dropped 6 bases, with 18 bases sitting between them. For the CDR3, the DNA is TGTGCCAGCAGAAAGGGGGCGGGGAGGATCGAGCAGTACTTC. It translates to CASRKGAGRIEQYF.

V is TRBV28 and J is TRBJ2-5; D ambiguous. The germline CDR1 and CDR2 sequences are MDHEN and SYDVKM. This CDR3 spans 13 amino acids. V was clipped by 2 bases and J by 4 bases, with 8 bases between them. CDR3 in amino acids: CASSLRVGETQYF. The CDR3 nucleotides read TGTGCCAGCAGTTTAAGGGTGGGAGAGACCCAGTACTTC.

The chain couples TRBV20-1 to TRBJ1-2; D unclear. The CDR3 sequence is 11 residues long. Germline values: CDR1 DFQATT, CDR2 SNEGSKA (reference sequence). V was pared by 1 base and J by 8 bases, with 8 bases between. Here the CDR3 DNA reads TGCAGTGCTAGAGTACGTCGAGGCTACACCTTC. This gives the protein CSARVRRGYTF.

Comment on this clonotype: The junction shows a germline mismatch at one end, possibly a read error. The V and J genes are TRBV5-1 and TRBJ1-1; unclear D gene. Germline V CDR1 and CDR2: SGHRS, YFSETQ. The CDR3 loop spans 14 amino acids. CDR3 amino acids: CASSLTAENTEAFF. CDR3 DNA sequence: TGTGCCAGCAGTTTAACGGCGGAGAACACTGAAGCTTTCTTT.

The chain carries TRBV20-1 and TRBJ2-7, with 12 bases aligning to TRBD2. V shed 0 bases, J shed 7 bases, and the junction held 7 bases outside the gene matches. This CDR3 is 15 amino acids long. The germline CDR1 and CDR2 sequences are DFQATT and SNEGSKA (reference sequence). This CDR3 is CSARDQASGRVEQYF. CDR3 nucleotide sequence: TGCAGTGCTAGAGATCAGGCTAGCGGGAGGGTGGAGCAGTACTTC.

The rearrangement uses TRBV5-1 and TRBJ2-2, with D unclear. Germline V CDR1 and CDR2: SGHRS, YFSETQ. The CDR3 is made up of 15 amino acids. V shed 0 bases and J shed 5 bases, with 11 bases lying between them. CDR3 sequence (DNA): TGCGCCAGCAGCTTGGTTCCCGTAGGTACCGGGGAGCTGTTTTTT. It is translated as CASSLVPVGTGELFF.

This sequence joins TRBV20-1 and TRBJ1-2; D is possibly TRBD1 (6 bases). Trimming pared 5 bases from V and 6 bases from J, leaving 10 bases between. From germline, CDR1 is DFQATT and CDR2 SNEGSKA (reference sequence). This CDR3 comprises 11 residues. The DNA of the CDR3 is TGCAGTGCTCCCCCAGGGGATGGCTACACCTTC. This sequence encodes CSAPPGDGYTF.

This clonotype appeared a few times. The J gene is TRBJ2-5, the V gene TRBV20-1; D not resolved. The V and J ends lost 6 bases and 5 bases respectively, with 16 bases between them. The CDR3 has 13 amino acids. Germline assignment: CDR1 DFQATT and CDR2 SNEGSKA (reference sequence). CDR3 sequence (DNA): TGCAGTGCCTCGCGGTCGGACGGTGAGACCCAGTACTTC. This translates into CSASRSDGETQYF.